A single sample gave rise to the 5 T cell receptor beta chains below, sequenced in a study of blood T cell repertoires in COVID-19. Data came from immunoSEQ multiplex PCR; TCRdb stores just in-frame clones and leaves some out. Here the sample spans around 46,000 clones, about 90% being singletons. The sample consisted of peripheral blood. These receptors were obtained from a human donor in a cohort sampled during active COVID-19.

The J gene is TRBJ2-2, the V gene TRBV11-3; 12 positions agree with TRBD1. The CDR3 totals 16 residues. Trimming cost V 5 bases and J 7 bases; bases outside gene matches: 8. The germline CDR1 and CDR2 sequences are SGHNT and YENEEA. The CDR3 DNA reads TGTGCCAGCAGCACGGGACAGGGGGCGCCGGTCGGGGAGCTGTTTTTT. Its protein is CASSTGQGAPVGELFF.

As concerns this clone: An end of the junction differs from the germline gene, which may be a read error. This chain connects TRBV7-9 to TRBJ1-2; TRBD1 matches 7 bases. Germline V CDR1 and CDR2: SEHNR, FQNEAQ (reference sequence). The CDR3 contains 13 residues. The CDR3 spells CASTRSGGLLGIF. The CDR3 nucleotides are TGTGCCAGCACTCGATCAGGGGGGCTCTTAGGCATCTTC. Complete variable domain (other parts from reference TRBV7-9 and TRBJ1-2): DTGVSQNPRHKITKRGQNVTFRCDPISEHNRLYWYRQTLGQGPEFLTYFQNEAQLEKSRLLSDRFSAERPKGSFSTLEIQRTEQGDSAMYLCASTRSGGLLGIFGSGTRLTVV.

The V and J genes are TRBV6-5 and TRBJ1-2; D may be TRBD1 (5 bases). The CDR3 is made up of 14 amino acids. Germline V gene lookup returns CDR1 MNHEY and CDR2 SVGAGI. V lost 7 bases to trimming and J lost 3 bases, with 15 bases between them. The CDR3 is CASTPLGEDYGYTF. DNA of the CDR3: TGTGCCAGCACCCCGTTGGGGGAGGACTATGGCTACACCTTC.

The V gene is TRBV6-5, the J gene TRBJ1-2, with a weak D call TRBD1 (5 bases). Germline V CDR1 and CDR2: MNHEY, SVGAGI. The CDR3 totals 15 residues. Trimming stripped 3 bases from V and 4 bases from J, with 15 bases between. CDR3 sequence (DNA): TGTGCCAGCAGTTATTCAACAGGAACCATCTATGGCTACACCTTC. Its protein product is CASSYSTGTIYGYTF.

This chain uses TRBV7-2 with TRBJ1-2; D is possibly TRBD1 (6 bases). CDR1 and CDR2 from the germline V gene are SGHTA and FQGNSA. V lost 5 bases and J 2 bases, leaving 9 bases between the germline ends. This CDR3 is built from 13 residues. DNA of the CDR3: TGTGCCAGCAGCCGCGGACAGAACTATGGCTACACCTTC. This gives the protein CASSRGQNYGYTF.